This T cell receptor beta chain derives from a study of T cells in Graves' hyperthyroidism and ophthalmopathy. Amplified regions were TCR beta CDR3 sequences from RNA transcripts. Primed by the HTBI set, a first-round RT-PCR was run on the TCR CDR3. Each CDR3 protein is one row after TCRdb ran MiXCR on the multiplex PCR reads. This sample carries about 380,000 distinct CDR3 sequences, about 18% of them seen once, and the ten largest clones take around two fifths. The CDR3 contains 18 residues. Germline CDR1 SNHLY, CDR2 FYNNEI. After removal of 8 bases from V and 3 bases from J, the junction contained 16 bases not matched to a gene. This clonotype was recorded many times. Antigen unknown. General study findings and limits: The authors' 13 V-J model separated ophthalmopathy from stable hyperthyroidism. Blood samples included most of the expanded thyroid clonotypes exceeding 0.001.

This receptor was taken from a man aged 18 to 30 with Graves' ophthalmopathy. Input material: blood. The chain links TRBV2 to TRBJ2-3, with 11 bases matching TRBD2. The DNA for the CDR3 is TGTGCCAGCCGAGGGACTAGCGGAACCCCCCGGGGGACAGATACGCAGTATTTT. Its protein product is CASRGTSGTPRGTDTQYF.